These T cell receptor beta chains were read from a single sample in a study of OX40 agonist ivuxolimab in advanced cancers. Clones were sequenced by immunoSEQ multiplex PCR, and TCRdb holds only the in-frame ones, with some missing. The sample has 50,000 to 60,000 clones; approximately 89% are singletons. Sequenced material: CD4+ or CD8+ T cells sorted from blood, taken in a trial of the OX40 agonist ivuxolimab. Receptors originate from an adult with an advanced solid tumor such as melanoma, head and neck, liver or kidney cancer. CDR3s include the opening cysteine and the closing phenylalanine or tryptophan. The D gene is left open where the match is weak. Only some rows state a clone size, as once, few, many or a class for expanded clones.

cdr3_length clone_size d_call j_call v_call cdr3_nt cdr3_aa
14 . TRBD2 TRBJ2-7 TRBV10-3 TGTGCCATCACCCCTAGCGGGAGAGGCGACGAGCAGTACTTC CAITPSGRGDEQYF
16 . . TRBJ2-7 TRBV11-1 TGTGCCAGCAGCTTAGTTCCTGGGGCTCGCTCCTACGAGCAGTACTTC CASSLVPGARSYEQYF
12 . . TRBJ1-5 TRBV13 TGTGCCAGCAGCTCCTTAGGGCAGCCCCAGCATTTT CASSSLGQPQHF
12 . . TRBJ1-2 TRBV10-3 TGTGCCATCAGTGATGAGGCAAATGGCTACACCTTC CAISDEANGYTF
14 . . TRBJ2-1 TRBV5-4 TGTGCCAGCAGCCCAACCAACAGGGATGATGAGCAGTTCTTC CASSPTNRDDEQFF
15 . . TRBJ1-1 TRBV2 TGTGCCAGCAGTGAAGCTCCGGCTGAGGGAAGAGAAGCTTTCTTT CASSEAPAEGREAFF
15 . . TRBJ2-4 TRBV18 TGTGCCAGCTCACCACCCGGCGGGGACAAAAACATTCAGTACTTC CASSPPGGDKNIQYF
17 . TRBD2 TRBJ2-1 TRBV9 TGTGCCAGCAGCGTAGGATTAGCGGGGGCCCTTGGGAATGAGCAGTTCTTC CASSVGLAGALGNEQFF
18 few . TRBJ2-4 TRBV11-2 TGTGCCAGCAGCTTAGCGTCCGGGGGAGTGTTGGCCAAAAACATTCAGTACTTC CASSLASGGVLAKNIQYF
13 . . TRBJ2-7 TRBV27 TGTGCCAGCAGTTTAGCTGGGGTTTACGAGCAGTACTTC CASSLAGVYEQYF
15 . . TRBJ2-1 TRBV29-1 TGCAGCGTTGAAGCCGGAGGGGATGCCTACAATGAGCAGTTCTTC CSVEAGGDAYNEQFF
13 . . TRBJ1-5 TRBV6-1 TGTGCCAGCAGTGAAGCTGTGGGTCAGCCCCAGCATTTT CASSEAVGQPQHF
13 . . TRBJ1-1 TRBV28 TGTGCCAGCAGCCCCCTCCCGGGCACTGAAGCTTTCTTT CASSPLPGTEAFF
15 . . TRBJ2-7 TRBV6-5 TGTGCCAGCAGTTACGGGGGTCCGGGATCCTACGAGCAGTACTTC CASSYGGPGSYEQYF
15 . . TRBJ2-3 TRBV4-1 TGCGCCAGCAGCCAAGGGGCTTACTTCACAGATACGCAGTATTTT CASSQGAYFTDTQYF
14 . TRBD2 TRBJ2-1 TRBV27 TGTGCCAGCAGTTCGGCGGGAGGTCGAAATGAGCAGTTCTTC CASSSAGGRNEQFF
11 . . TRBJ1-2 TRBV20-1 TGCAGTGCTAGAGGTGAGAGGACCTACACCTTC CSARGERTYTF
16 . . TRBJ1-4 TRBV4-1 TGCGCCAGCAGCCAAGATCGGGCGGGGGTTAATGAAAAACTGTTTTTT CASSQDRAGVNEKLFF
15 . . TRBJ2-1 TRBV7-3 TGTGCCAGCAGCTTAACTGTCCAGGGTGGCAATGAGCAGTTCTTC CASSLTVQGGNEQFF
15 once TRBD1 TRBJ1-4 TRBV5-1 TGCGCCAGCAGGACAGGGCTCGCAACTAATGAAAAACTGTTTTTT CASRTGLATNEKLFF
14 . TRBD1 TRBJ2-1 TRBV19 TGTGCCAGTAGTATAGGGGCAGGGGGCAATGAGCAGTTCTTC CASSIGAGGNEQFF
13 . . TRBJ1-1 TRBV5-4 TGTGCCAGCAGCTTCTGGATGAACACTGAAGCTTTCTTT CASSFWMNTEAFF
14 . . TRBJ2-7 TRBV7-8 TGTGCCAGCAGATTTAGGGCAGGGTCCGACGAGCAGTACTTC CASRFRAGSDEQYF
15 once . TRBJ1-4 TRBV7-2 TGTGCCAGCAGCCCTTACCGGACCCTAATGGAAAAACTGTTTTTT CASSPYRTLMEKLFF
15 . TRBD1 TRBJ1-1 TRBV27 TGTGCCAGCAGCCCGACAGGGGGGGGGAACACTGAAGCTTTCTTT CASSPTGGGNTEAFF
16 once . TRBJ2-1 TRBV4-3 TGCGCCAGCAGCCAAGATTTGATGGTGGCTTACAATGAGCAGTTCTTC CASSQDLMVAYNEQFF
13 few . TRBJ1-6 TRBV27 TGTGCCAGCACAGGGAGTTATAATTCACCCCTCCACTTT CASTGSYNSPLHF
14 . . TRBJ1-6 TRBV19 TGTGCCAGTAGTATTTCTCCCCCATGGTCACCCCTCCACTTT CASSISPPWSPLHF
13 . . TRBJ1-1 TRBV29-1 TGCAGCGTTGGAGCTGGGGGATGGACTGAAGCTTTCTTT CSVGAGGWTEAFF
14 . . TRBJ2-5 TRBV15 TGTGCCACCAGCAGAGCTATGGGTTGGGAGACCCAGTACTTC CATSRAMGWETQYF
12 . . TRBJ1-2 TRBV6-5 TGTGCCCTCGGGGGGAGGTTCTATGGCTACACCTTC CALGGRFYGYTF
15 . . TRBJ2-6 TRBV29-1 TGCAGCGTTTTCCTTGGGAGCTCTGGGGCCAACGTCCTGACTTTC CSVFLGSSGANVLTF
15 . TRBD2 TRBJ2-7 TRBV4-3 TGCGCCAGCAGCCAAGCCCAGCGGGAGGTTGATGAGCAGTACTTC CASSQAQREVDEQYF
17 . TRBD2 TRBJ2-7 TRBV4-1 TGCGCCAGCAGCCTGTCCGGGACTAGCGGGAGCCCCTACGAGCAGTACTTC CASSLSGTSGSPYEQYF
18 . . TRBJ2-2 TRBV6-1 TGTGCCAGCAGTGGTGGTAGAGAAAGGGGGGGAAACACCGGGGAGCTGTTTTTT CASSGGRERGGNTGELFF
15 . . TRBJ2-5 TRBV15 TGTGCCACCAGCAGAGATCGCGGGATCCAAGAGACCCAGTACTTC CATSRDRGIQETQYF
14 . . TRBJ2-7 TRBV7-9 TGTGCCAGCAGCTTCCCCGGGGCGGCCGGCGAGCAGTACTTC CASSFPGAAGEQYF
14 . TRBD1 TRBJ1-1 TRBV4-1 TGCGCCAGCAGCCAAGACAGGGGGGGGACTGAAGCTTTCTTT CASSQDRGGTEAFF
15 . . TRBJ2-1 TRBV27 TGTGCCAGCAGTTTATCGGGGCCCCCCTACAATGAGCAGTTCTTC CASSLSGPPYNEQFF
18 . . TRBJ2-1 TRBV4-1 TGCGCCAGCAGCCAAGGGATTAACGGCAGGAGTCCCTACAATGAGCAGTTCTTC CASSQGINGRSPYNEQFF
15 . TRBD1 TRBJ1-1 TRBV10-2 TGCGCCAGCAGTGAGTCGGAGTACAGGGGAAATGAAGCTTTCTTT CASSESEYRGNEAFF
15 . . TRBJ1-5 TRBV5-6 TGTGCCAGCAGCTTTTCCATCCAGGGTGGTCAGCCCCAGCATTTT CASSFSIQGGQPQHF
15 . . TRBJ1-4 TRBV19 TGTGCCAGTAGTATAGTCACAGGAAATAATGAAAAACTGTTTTTT CASSIVTGNNEKLFF
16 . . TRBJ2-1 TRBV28 TGTGCCAGCAACATCGTTAGGGGTGGGTATAACAATGAGCAGTTCTTC CASNIVRGGYNNEQFF
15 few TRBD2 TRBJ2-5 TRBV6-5 TGTGCCAGCAGTTACTCGATCGGACTAGGGGAGACCCAGTACTTC CASSYSIGLGETQYF
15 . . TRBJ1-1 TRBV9 TGTGCCAGCAGCGTTGACTGGGCCATGAACACTGAAGCTTTCTTT CASSVDWAMNTEAFF
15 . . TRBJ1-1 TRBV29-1 TGCAGCGTTGATTTCCCTTCCCACCCGAACACTGAAGCTTTCTTT CSVDFPSHPNTEAFF
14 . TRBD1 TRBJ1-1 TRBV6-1 TGTGCCAGCAGCCTGACAGGGGAGAACACTGAAGCTTTCTTT CASSLTGENTEAFF
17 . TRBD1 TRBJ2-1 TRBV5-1 TGCGCCAGCAGCTGGGAACAGGGGGCGGCCTACTACAATGAGCAGTTCTTC CASSWEQGAAYYNEQFF
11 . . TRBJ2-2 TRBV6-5 TGTGCCACCCAGGGGACCGGGGAGCTGTTTTTT CATQGTGELFF
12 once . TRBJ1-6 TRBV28 TGTGCCAGCAGCTGGGTACATTCACCCCTCCACTTT CASSWVHSPLHF
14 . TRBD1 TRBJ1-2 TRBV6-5 TGTGCCAGCAGCTCCGGGACAGGGCTGGGAGGCTACACCTTC CASSSGTGLGGYTF
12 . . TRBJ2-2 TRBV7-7 TGTGCCAGCAGCCCCCTGAGCGGGGAGCTGTTTTTT CASSPLSGELFF
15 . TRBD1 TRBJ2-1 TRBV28 TGTGCCAGCAGTTTTGGTACAGGGGGTAGCAATGAGCAGTTCTTC CASSFGTGGSNEQFF
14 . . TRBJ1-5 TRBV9 TGTGCCAGCAGCGTAGGTCAGACCCATCAGCCCCAGCATTTT CASSVGQTHQPQHF